This T cell receptor (beta chain) derives from a study of blood T cell repertoires in COVID-19. Original processing methods: Reference gene primer amplification gave estimated nucleated cell counts. Method: immunoSEQ multiplex PCR; TCRdb's copy keeps in-frame clones and lacks some. That table is the source of V, J and clone size, and D and trimming were worked out from the DNA. The repertoire consists of tens of thousands of clones, with less than 85% occurring once and the leading ten covering around 3.9%. V shed 0 bases and J shed 4 bases, with 3 bases lying between them. Per the germline V gene, CDR1 is GTSNPN and CDR2 is SVGIG (reference sequence). This CDR3 has 11 residues.

This receptor was obtained from a man aged 70-80 years with COVID-19, enrolled during active disease. The chain couples TRBV30 to TRBJ1-2; D is unresolved. The material sequenced was peripheral blood. The CDR3 here is CAWSVLYGYTF. The CDR3 DNA reads TGTGCCTGGAGTGTACTCTATGGCTACACCTTC.